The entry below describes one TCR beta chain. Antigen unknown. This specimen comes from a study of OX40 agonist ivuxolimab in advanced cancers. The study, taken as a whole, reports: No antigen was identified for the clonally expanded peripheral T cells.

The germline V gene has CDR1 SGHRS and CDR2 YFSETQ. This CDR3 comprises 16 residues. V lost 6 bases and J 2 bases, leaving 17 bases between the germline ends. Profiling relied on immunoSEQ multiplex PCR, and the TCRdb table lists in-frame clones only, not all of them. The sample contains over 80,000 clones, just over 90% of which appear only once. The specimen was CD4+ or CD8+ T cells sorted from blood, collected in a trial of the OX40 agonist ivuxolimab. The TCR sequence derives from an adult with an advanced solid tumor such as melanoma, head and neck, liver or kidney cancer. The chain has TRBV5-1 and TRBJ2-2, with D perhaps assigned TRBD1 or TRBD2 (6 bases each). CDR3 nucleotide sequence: TGCGCCAGCACCATGGGCGCCGGGGGCAACACCGGGGAGCTGTTTTTT. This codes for CASTMGAGGNTGELFF.